The 20 T cell receptor beta chains listed next were all sequenced from one sample in a study of blood T cell repertoires in COVID-19. Assay: immunoSEQ multiplex PCR; the TCRdb copy retains only in-frame clones and omits some. The sample yields approximately 310,000 clones, approximately 89% seen once. The sequenced sample consisted of peripheral blood. Receptor source: a woman between 45 and 60 years old who had recovered from COVID-19.

The chain is built from TRBV6-6 and TRBJ2-7; D gene uncertain. Germline V gives CDR1 MNHNY, CDR2 SVGAGI (reference sequence). CDR3 size: 12 residues. With 2 bases removed from V and 7 bases from J, the gap between germline ends came to 9 bases. The CDR3, as DNA: TGTGCCAGCAGTTACACGACGCGGGAGCAGTACTTC. The encoded protein is CASSYTTREQYF.

This chain joins TRBV9 and TRBJ2-1, with 7 nucleotides matching TRBD2. The germline gives CDR1 SGDLS, CDR2 YYNGEE. The CDR3 sequence is 16 residues long. V lost 4 bases, J lost 2 bases, and 9 bases stayed unmatched. The CDR3 sequence: CASSLEVGRTYNEQFF. The CDR3 nucleotides are TGTGCCAGCAGCTTAGAGGTCGGGAGGACCTACAATGAGCAGTTCTTC. The whole variable domain, filled in from reference TRBV9 and TRBJ2-1, reads DSGVTQTPKHLITATGQRVTLRCSPRSGDLSVYWYQQSLDQGLQFLIQYYNGEERAKGNILERFSAQQFPDLHSELNLSSLELGDSALYFCASSLEVGRTYNEQFFGPGTRLTVL.

The CDR3 loop is CASSLGSWQYETQYF. As DNA, the CDR3 is TGTGCCAGCAGCTTAGGATCCTGGCAGTACGAGACCCAGTACTTC. V usage is TRBV7-9 and J usage is TRBJ2-5, with D hard to call. Looked up from germline, CDR1 is SEHNR and CDR2 is FQNEAQ (reference sequence). Trimming cost V 1 base and J 5 bases, with 14 bases left between them. The CDR3 is 15 amino acids.

V usage is TRBV27 and J usage is TRBJ2-2; 7 bases are a match to TRBD1. Germline CDR1 is MNHEY and CDR2 is SMNVEV (reference sequence). The CDR3 covers 15 residues. Trimming cost V 4 bases and J 2 bases; bases outside gene matches: 4. CDR3 amino acids: CASSSGTVNTGELFF. The DNA of the CDR3 is TGTGCCAGCAGTTCCGGGACAGTTAACACCGGGGAGCTGTTTTTT.

V usage is TRBV15 and J usage is TRBJ2-7, with D possibly being TRBD1 (5 bases). With 3 bases removed from V and 5 bases from J, the gap between germline ends came to 11 bases. The CDR3 sequence is 13 residues long. Germline CDR1 is LNHNV and CDR2 is YYDKDF (reference sequence). The CDR3 DNA reads as TGTGCCACCAGCAGGGCAGGGTTCAACGAGCAGTACTTC. It is translated as CATSRAGFNEQYF.

This chain joins TRBV5-1 and TRBJ2-1, with D maybe TRBD2 (6 bases). Trimming removed 0 bases at V and 8 bases at J, with 6 bases between. This CDR3 region has 12 residues. Germline V gene sequence: CDR1 SGHRS, CDR2 YFSETQ. The CDR3 loop reads CASSLAGDEQFF. Written as DNA, the CDR3 is TGCGCCAGCAGCTTGGCGGGGGATGAGCAGTTCTTC. The full variable domain, completed using reference TRBV5-1 and TRBJ2-1, is KAGVTQTPRYLIKTRGQQVTLSCSPISGHRSVSWYQQTPGQGLQFLFEYFSETQRNKGNFPGRFSGRQFSNSRSEMNVSTLELGDSALYLCASSLAGDEQFFGPGTRLTVL.

The genes are TRBV19 and TRBJ1-1; 7 bases align to TRBD1. Germline V lookup: CDR1 LNHDA, CDR2 SQIVND (reference sequence). This CDR3 region has 17 residues. The junction had 17 bases not matched to a gene; V was cut back by 6 bases and J by 4 bases. The CDR3 region is CASSRPRGGEVSTEAFF. CDR3 coding DNA: TGTGCCAGTAGCCGACCACGAGGGGGCGAGGTGAGCACTGAAGCTTTCTTT.

The V call is TRBV5-1, the J call TRBJ2-2; 7 nucleotides align to TRBD1. From germline, CDR1 is SGHRS and CDR2 YFSETQ. The V and J ends lost 2 bases and 4 bases, in that order; junction bases with no gene match: 2. This CDR3 contains 14 residues. CDR3 in DNA: TGCGCCAGCAGCTTACGACAGGGCACCGGGGAGCTGTTTTTT. It yields the protein CASSLRQGTGELFF.

V and J are TRBV27 and TRBJ2-3; 10 bases map to TRBD2. CDR1 and CDR2 from the germline V gene are MNHEY and SMNVEV (reference sequence). CDR3 length equals 15 residues. V gave up 4 bases and J gave up 3 bases; unmatched junction bases: 4. CDR3 amino acids: CASSSSGGGTDTQYF. The CDR3 DNA is TGTGCCAGCAGTTCTAGCGGGGGAGGGACAGATACGCAGTATTTT.

The rearrangement joins TRBV6-5 to TRBJ1-4, with 8 bases that match TRBD1. The CDR3 has 15 residues. V gave up 6 bases and J gave up 4 bases; unmatched junction bases: 7. In germline, CDR1 is MNHEY, CDR2 SVGAGI. The CDR3 protein is CASRNTGGVNEKLFF. The CDR3 nucleotides read TGTGCCAGCAGAAACACAGGGGGAGTTAATGAAAAACTGTTTTTT.

The chain couples TRBV27 to TRBJ1-6; 7 bases are shared with TRBD1. The CDR3 is 15 amino acids. Germline CDR1 reads MNHEY; CDR2 reads SMNVEV (reference sequence). After removal of 5 bases from V and 9 bases from J, the junction contained 10 bases not matched to a gene. The CDR3 sequence is CASSPGTDGGSPLHF. CDR3 bases: TGTGCCAGCAGTCCGGGGACAGATGGTGGTTCACCCCTCCACTTT.

V and J are TRBV29-1 and TRBJ2-3, with 10 bases aligning to TRBD2. From germline, CDR1 is SQVTM and CDR2 ANQGSEA. The CDR3 length is 14 residues. The junction had 11 bases not matched to a gene; V was cut back by 8 bases and J by 6 bases. CDR3 protein: CSTGISGRPDTQYF. Written as DNA, the CDR3 is TGCAGCACCGGCATTAGCGGGAGGCCCGATACGCAGTATTTT.

The chain couples TRBV30 to TRBJ2-1; 7 bases agree with TRBD2. Unmatched junction bases numbered 6, after V lost 3 bases and J lost 7 bases. Germline assignment: CDR1 GTSNPN and CDR2 SVGIG (reference sequence). This CDR3 spans 13 amino acids. This chain's CDR3 is CAWSGGSLNEQFF. DNA of the CDR3: TGTGCCTGGAGCGGGGGGTCACTTAATGAGCAGTTCTTC.

The gene calls are TRBV2 and TRBJ1-4; no clear D. V shed 8 bases and J shed 4 bases, with 14 bases lying between them. CDR1 and CDR2 from the germline V gene are SNHLY and FYNNEI. This CDR3 is built from 14 residues. Written as DNA, the CDR3 is TGTGCCAGCGGCGGGGTGTTCATTAATGAAAAACTGTTTTTT. It codes for CASGGVFINEKLFF.

In the case of this clone: The same CDR3 arises from other DNA sequences in this sample as well. The chain uses TRBV6-1 and TRBJ2-7; TRBD1 agrees at 8 bases. Trimming cost V 2 bases and J 5 bases; bases outside gene matches: 8. The CDR3 extends over 15 amino acids. Germline-derived CDR1 and CDR2 are MNHNS and SASEGT. The CDR3 bases are TGTGCCAGCAGTGAAACTCCAGGGGGCCCCCACGAGCAGTACTTC. This translates into CASSETPGGPHEQYF.

The chain recombines TRBV2 with TRBJ2-1; 10 nucleotides align to TRBD2. The germline V gene encodes CDR1 SNHLY and CDR2 FYNNEI. The trim removed 0 bases at V and 2 bases at J, leaving 1 base unmatched. The CDR3 is 16 residues long. This CDR3 is CASSEASGGAYNEQFF. CDR3 sequence (DNA): TGTGCCAGCAGTGAAGCCAGCGGGGGGGCCTACAATGAGCAGTTCTTC. The whole variable domain, remainder taken from reference TRBV2 and TRBJ2-1, is EPEVTQTPSHQVTQMGQEVILRCVPISNHLYFYWYRQILGQKVEFLVSFYNNEISEKSEIFDDQFSVERPDGSNFTLKIRSTKLEDSAMYFCASSEASGGAYNEQFFGPGTRLTVL.

The chain is built from TRBV27 and TRBJ1-2; 10 bases are a match to TRBD1. The CDR3 spans 15 residues. CDR1 is MNHEY and CDR2 is SMNVEV in the germline V gene (reference sequence). Trimming took 6 bases from V and 4 from J; bases not matched to a gene: 8. DNA for the CDR3: TGTGCCAGCAGAACCGGGACAGGGGAGGCCTATGGCTACACCTTC. Translating gives CASRTGTGEAYGYTF.

The CDR3 region has the DNA TGCGCCAGCAGCTTGACAGGAGGGACGAACACCGGGGAGCTGTTTTTT. Translating it yields CASSLTGGTNTGELFF. The chain joins TRBV5-1 to TRBJ2-2; possibly TRBD2 for D (6 bases). From germline, CDR1 is SGHRS and CDR2 YFSETQ. Trimming pared 1 base from V and 0 bases from J, leaving 10 bases between. The length of the CDR3 is 16 residues.

The chain recombines TRBV4-3 with TRBJ2-7; D is undetermined. CDR1 is LGHNA and CDR2 is YSLEER in the germline V gene. Trimming stripped 2 bases from V and 0 bases from J, with 8 bases between. The CDR3 totals 14 residues. CDR3 nucleotides: TGCGCCAGCAGCCAAACACCATCCTCCTACGAGCAGTACTTC. Protein sequence: CASSQTPSSYEQYF.

This chain connects TRBV6-1 to TRBJ2-5; no definite D call. The V end was cut by 3 bases, the J end by 4 bases, with 9 bases between. The CDR3 extends over 13 amino acids. Germline CDR1 is MNHNS and CDR2 is SASEGT. CDR3 protein: CASSENYVETQYF. DNA for the CDR3: TGTGCCAGCAGTGAGAACTACGTAGAGACCCAGTACTTC.